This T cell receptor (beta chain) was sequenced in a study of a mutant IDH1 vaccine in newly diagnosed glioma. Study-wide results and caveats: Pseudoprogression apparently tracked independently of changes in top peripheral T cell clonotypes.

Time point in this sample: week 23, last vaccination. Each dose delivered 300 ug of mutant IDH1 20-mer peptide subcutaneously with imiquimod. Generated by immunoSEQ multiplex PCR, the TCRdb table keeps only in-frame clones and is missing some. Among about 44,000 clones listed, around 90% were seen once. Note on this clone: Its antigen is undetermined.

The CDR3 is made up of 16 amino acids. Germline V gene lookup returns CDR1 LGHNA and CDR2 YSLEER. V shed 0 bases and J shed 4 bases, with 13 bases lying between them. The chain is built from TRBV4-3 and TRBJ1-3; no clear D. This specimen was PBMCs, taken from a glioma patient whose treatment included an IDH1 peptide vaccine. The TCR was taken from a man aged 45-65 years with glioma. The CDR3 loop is CASSQDNTHNGNTIYF. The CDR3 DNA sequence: TGCGCCAGCAGCCAAGATAATACCCACAACGGAAACACCATATATTTT.